This passage covers 28 T cell receptor beta chains from one sample sequenced in a study of blood T cell repertoires in COVID-19. Profiled with immunoSEQ multiplex PCR; TCRdb holds only in-frame clones, not every one. Here the sample spans approximately 350,000 clones, about 93% being singletons. The sequenced sample consisted of peripheral blood. The receptors here all came from a woman younger than 30 who had recovered from COVID-19.

This clone was found once. J is TRBJ2-3 and V is TRBV5-6; 10 nucleotides line up with TRBD2. Germline lookup yields CDR1 SGHDT and CDR2 YYEEEE. The trim removed 4 bases at V and 2 bases at J, leaving 4 bases unmatched. This CDR3 has 15 amino acids. CDR3 protein: CASSRGLADTDTQYF. DNA of the CDR3: TGTGCCAGCAGCAGAGGACTAGCGGACACAGATACGCAGTATTTT.

This clone was picked up a small number of times. The same CDR3 is also encoded by other DNA sequences in this sample. The chain employs TRBV4-1 and TRBJ2-1, with 9 bases matching TRBD2. Germline V gene sequence: CDR1 MGHRA, CDR2 YSYEKL. With V trimmed by 1 base and J by 4 bases, 2 bases remained unmatched. The CDR3 contains 15 residues. CDR3 sequence (DNA): TGCGCCAGCAGCCAAGCTAGCGGGGCTTACAATGAGCAGTTCTTC. Translated: CASSQASGAYNEQFF.

The V and J genes are TRBV9 and TRBJ1-1; TRBD1 matches at 7 bases. Germline lookup yields CDR1 SGDLS and CDR2 YYNGEE. J lost 3 bases, V lost 3 bases, and 5 bases had no gene match. The length of the CDR3 is 14 residues. The CDR3 coding sequence is TGTGCCAGCAGCGCCTGGGACAGCCACACTGAAGCTTTCTTT. Encoded protein: CASSAWDSHTEAFF.

The V and J genes are TRBV28 and TRBJ2-4; no clear D. The germline CDR1 and CDR2 sequences are MDHEN and SYDVKM. Trimming removed 4 bases at V and 0 bases at J, with 10 bases between. The CDR3 has 15 amino acids. The CDR3 sequence is CASSSLALAKNIQYF. For the CDR3, the DNA is TGTGCCAGCAGTTCTCTGGCCCTAGCCAAAAACATTCAGTACTTC.

CDR3 bases: TGTGCCAGCAGTGCGAAGACCCCGGGACTAGCGCGAGAGACCCAGTACTTC. This translates into CASSAKTPGLARETQYF. The V and J genes are TRBV6-2 or TRBV6-3 and TRBJ2-5; 10 nucleotides match TRBD2. The V segment lost 5 bases and the J segment 4 bases; nucleotides outside the gene matches: 13. CDR3 length: 17 residues. The germline V gene has CDR1 MNHEY and CDR2 SVGEGT.

The gene calls are TRBV18 and TRBJ2-5; the match to TRBD2 covers 13 bases. CDR3 length: 16 amino acids. From germline, CDR1 is KGHSH and CDR2 LQKENI. V dropped 2 bases and J dropped 5; count of bases not matched to a gene: 5. In DNA form, the CDR3 reads TGTGCCAGCTCACCAGGGACTAGCGGGATAAGGGAGACCCAGTACTTC. It yields the protein CASSPGTSGIRETQYF.

V gene TRBV27 combines with J gene TRBJ2-7; the match to TRBD2 covers 12 bases. CDR3 length: 15 residues. The germline CDR1 and CDR2 sequences are MNHEY and SMNVEV (reference sequence). V shed 7 bases, J shed 6 bases, and the junction held 10 bases outside the gene matches. The CDR3 DNA reads as TGTGCCAGCAAATCACTAGCGGGAGGCACCCGCGAGCAGTACGTC. Amino acids: CASKSLAGGTREQYV.

The CDR3 DNA is TGTGCCAGCAGCTTAGCGGGGGAAGGACAGGTCGCAAAAGTGAACACTGAAGCTTTCTTT. Protein product: CASSLAGEGQVAKVNTEAFF. V and J are TRBV7-8 and TRBJ1-1; the match to TRBD1 covers 7 bases. J was trimmed by 0 bases and V by 0 bases; bases with no gene match: 16. Germline CDR1 and CDR2: SGHVS and FQNEAQ. CDR3 length: 20 amino acids.

The chain employs TRBV4-1 and TRBJ2-1, with D possibly matching TRBD2 (5 bases). This CDR3 spans 17 amino acids. Per the germline V gene, CDR1 is MGHRA and CDR2 is YSYEKL. With 3 bases removed from V and 0 bases from J, the gap between germline ends came to 15 bases. CDR3 bases: TGCGCCAGCAGCCAGCGGGCTAGCCGGAGCTCCTACAATGAGCAGTTCTTC. It translates to CASSQRASRSSYNEQFF.

The chain recombines TRBV21-1 with TRBJ1-1. TRBV21-1 is a pseudogene locus. This CDR3 is 14 amino acids long. The CDR3 bases are TGTGCCAGCAGCACCTCCCGGGGGATGTCTGAAGCTTTCTTT. Amino acid sequence: CASSTSRGMSEAFF.

This clone was detected once. The chain has TRBV6-2 or TRBV6-3 and TRBJ1-5, with unresolved D. The V gene lost 0 bases and the J gene lost 8 bases, with 5 bases spanning the gap. Germline V CDR1 and CDR2: MNHEY, SVGEGT. The CDR3 runs 12 residues. CDR3 nucleotides: TGTGCCAGCAGTTACTCCCCCGAGCCCCAGCATTTT. Its protein product is CASSYSPEPQHF.

V gene TRBV7-9 combines with J gene TRBJ1-1; D unresolved. V dropped 6 bases and J dropped 1 base, with 12 bases sitting between them. This CDR3 spans 14 amino acids. Germline CDR1 and CDR2: SEHNR and FQNEAQ (reference sequence). CDR3 protein: CASSVFTANTEAFF. CDR3 nucleotides: TGTGCCAGCAGTGTTTTTACAGCGAACACTGAAGCTTTCTTT.

This chain connects TRBV9 to TRBJ2-5; the D gene is possibly TRBD1 (5 bases). V was pared by 2 bases and J by 2 bases, with 16 bases between. Germline V gives CDR1 SGDLS, CDR2 YYNGEE. This CDR3 has 16 amino acids. CDR3 amino acids: CASSVGLDTPQETQYF. CDR3 coding DNA: TGTGCCAGCAGCGTGGGTTTGGACACACCTCAAGAGACCCAGTACTTC.

The chain is built from TRBV19 and TRBJ1-1; a possible D gene is TRBD1 (6 bases). Trimming removed 0 bases at V and 5 bases at J, with 16 bases between. The CDR3 length is 16 residues. Germline V CDR1 and CDR2: LNHDA, SQIVND (reference sequence). CDR3 region: CASSIDGTRRMTEAFF. The CDR3 DNA sequence: TGTGCCAGTAGTATAGACGGGACAAGGCGTATGACTGAAGCTTTCTTT.

This chain joins TRBV5-4 and TRBJ1-2; D uncertain. CDR1 is SGHNT, CDR2 YYREEE, per germline (reference sequence). The CDR3 totals 15 residues. The V end was cut by 0 bases, the J end by 3 bases, with 12 bases between. The CDR3 loop is CASSLDRNWYYGYTF. Here the CDR3 DNA reads TGTGCCAGCAGCTTGGACCGTAACTGGTACTATGGCTACACCTTC.

CDR3 sequence: CASSLTGLESSYNEQFF. The CDR3 region has the DNA TGTGCCAGCAGTTTGACCGGTCTAGAGAGCTCCTACAATGAGCAGTTCTTC. This sequence joins TRBV27 and TRBJ2-1, with D unresolved. Trimming cost V 3 bases and J 0 bases, with 15 bases left between them. CDR3 length equals 17 residues. Germline CDR1 reads MNHEY; CDR2 reads SMNVEV (reference sequence).

This clone came up once. The chain employs TRBV5-1 and TRBJ1-1; TRBD1 matches 8 bases. The CDR3 runs to 14 residues. CDR1 and CDR2 (germline): SGHRS, YFSETQ. V shed 1 base, J shed 5 bases, and the junction held 4 bases outside the gene matches. The CDR3 here is CASSLYRGGTEAFF. DNA for the CDR3: TGCGCCAGCAGCTTGTACAGGGGGGGTACTGAAGCTTTCTTT.

This rearrangement joins TRBV29-1 to TRBJ1-1; no reliable D call. CDR3 length: 13 amino acids. Between the trimmed V and J ends, which lost 3 bases and 6 bases, there was a span of 14 bases. The germline V gene encodes CDR1 SQVTM and CDR2 ANQGSEA. CDR3 region: CSVDAVLESEAFF. CDR3 coding DNA: TGCAGCGTTGACGCAGTATTGGAGTCTGAAGCTTTCTTT.

The gene calls are TRBV20-1 and TRBJ2-1; a possible D gene is TRBD2 (5 bases). Germline V gene data show CDR1 as DFQATT and CDR2 as SNEGSKA (reference sequence). The CDR3 sequence is 16 residues long. The V gene lost 3 bases and the J gene lost 3 bases, with 18 bases spanning the gap. CDR3 nucleotide sequence: TGCAGTGCTAGTCTGAGGGCAGGAGCCATCTACAATGAGCAGTTCTTC. Translation gives CSASLRAGAIYNEQFF.

This clone was counted a few times. The rearrangement joins TRBV21-1 to TRBJ2-2; the table's D call of TRBD2 was not tested on the DNA. TRBV21-1 is listed as a pseudogene. The CDR3 extends over 17 amino acids. CDR3 coding DNA: TGTGCCAGCAGCACGGAACCTCCAGGGACTAGCCTTGGGGAGCTGTTTTTT. Translation: CASSTEPPGTSLGELFF.

The chain carries TRBV10-3 and TRBJ2-2; D not resolved. Between the trimmed V and J ends, which lost 3 bases and 1 base, there was a span of 3 bases. Germline CDR1 ENHRY, CDR2 SYGVKD. This CDR3 has 13 amino acids. The CDR3 sequence: CAISDQNTGELFF. For the CDR3, the DNA is TGTGCCATCAGTGATCAGAACACCGGGGAGCTGTTTTTT.

This chain joins TRBV5-1 and TRBJ2-1; 7 bases align to TRBD2. Germline V gene sequence: CDR1 SGHRS, CDR2 YFSETQ. Germline trimming cut 0 bases from V and 6 bases from J; bases unmatched to any gene: 6. The CDR3 runs 15 residues. The CDR3 bases are TGCGCCAGCAGCTTGGACAGCGGGACGCGCAATGAGCAGTTCTTC. This codes for CASSLDSGTRNEQFF.

The chain couples TRBV6-2 or TRBV6-3 to TRBJ2-6; D is perhaps TRBD2 (5 bases). The V gene's germline CDR1 is MNHEY and CDR2 SVGEGT. The length of the CDR3 is 19 residues. Between the trimmed V and J ends, which lost 3 bases and 0 bases, there was a span of 18 bases. The CDR3 reads CASSYGFLGTSSGANVLTF. CDR3 bases: TGTGCCAGCAGTTATGGATTTTTGGGAACTAGCTCTGGGGCCAACGTCCTGACTTTC.

This clone was seen more than once but under ten times. The rearrangement uses TRBV6-2 or TRBV6-3 and TRBJ2-2; 10 nucleotides line up with TRBD2. The V and J ends lost 0 bases and 3 bases, in that order; junction bases with no gene match: 10. CDR3 size: 19 residues. Looked up from germline, CDR1 is MNHEY and CDR2 is SVGEGT. Here the CDR3 DNA reads TGTGCCAGCAGTTACTCGACTCTAGCGGGAGTGAGGTACACCGGGGAGCTGTTTTTT. Amino acids: CASSYSTLAGVRYTGELFF.

The chain employs TRBV4-3 and TRBJ2-5, with 8 nucleotides matching TRBD1. V was clipped by 3 bases and J by 9 bases; unmatched bases: 6. This CDR3 is 13 amino acids long. Germline CDR1 LGHNA, CDR2 YSLEER. CDR3: CASSQTGQGAQYF. The CDR3 DNA is TGCGCCAGCAGCCAGACCGGACAGGGCGCCCAGTACTTC.

Comments on this clone: Other DNA sequences from this sample encode an identical CDR3 as well. The V gene is TRBV25-1, the J gene TRBJ1-1; no clear D. From germline, CDR1 is MGHDK and CDR2 SYGVNS. The CDR3 is 11 amino acids. V lost 7 bases and J lost 2, with 5 bases in between. CDR3 residues: CASKRNTEAFF. CDR3 coding DNA: TGTGCCAGCAAGAGAAACACTGAAGCTTTCTTT.

In nucleotides, the CDR3 is TGTGCCAGCAGCCCGCGACTCGCTGAAAAACTGTTTTTT. Translated: CASSPRLAEKLFF. V usage is TRBV11-3 and J usage is TRBJ1-4, with no clear D. There are 13 residues in the CDR3. V lost 5 bases and J 7 bases, leaving 11 bases between the germline ends. Germline V gene lookup returns CDR1 SGHNT and CDR2 YENEEA. The full variable domain, with the rest looked up from reference TRBV11-3 and TRBJ1-4, is EAGVVQSPRYKIIEKKQPVAFWCNPISGHNTLYWYLQNLGQGPELLIRYENEEAVDDSQLPKDRFSAERLKGVDSTLKIQPAELGDSAVYLCASSPRLAEKLFFGSGTQLSVL.

This sequence joins TRBV4-3 and TRBJ1-4; 7 bases map to TRBD1. With 2 bases clipped from V and 7 bases from J, the junction kept 7 bases outside the gene matches. The CDR3 totals 15 residues. Looked up from germline, CDR1 is LGHNA and CDR2 is YSLEER. The CDR3 bases are TGCGCCAGCAGCCAACCCTCGACAGGGCGTGAAAAACTGTTTTTT. Translated, it gives CASSQPSTGREKLFF.